This note documents a single TCR beta chain sequence. Which antigen it targets is not known. There are no base qualities to consult, and no much larger clone falls within one base. CDR1 and CDR2 were assigned from the germline V gene as MNHNS and SASEGT. Its CDR3 holds 15 amino acids, cysteine through phenylalanine. The CDR3 DNA has 45 bases and is translated from base 1. From V the trimming removes 2 bases and from J it removes 5 bases, while the gene matches leave 6 bases of the junction unaccounted for. The record originates from a study of blood T cell repertoires in COVID-19 (dated by TCRdb to about 2020). Notes on the research overall: The collaborator samples originated in the United States, Italy and Spain and spanned the acute and convalescent phases of COVID-19. The repertoires were released in a freely available public database meant as a resource for research on the immune response to SARS-CoV-2. The samples were drawn from two sources: the first 160 participants of the ongoing ImmuneRACE study, and 1,200 or so subjects contributed by 6 global collaborators. The prospective study material was composed of cDNA or gDNA derived from T cells, B-cell-depleted T cells, or PBMCs. The sample metadata nearly always contained a de-identified subject ID, COVID-19 status, age in years and sex. Where HLA class I and class II types were available, the types were taken from metadata supplied by the sample provider, not from assay-based typing. The dataset comprised deeply sampled blood TCRbeta repertoires from subjects exposed to, actively infected with, or recovered from COVID-19. The study at large found these results: How much clinical and demographic metadata was included differed by source and by participant, and the metadata was provided uncurated.

TCRbeta CDR3 regions were amplified from genomic DNA using the immunoSEQ Assay, a bias-controlled multiplex PCR. On the study's bioinformatics: The number of nucleated cells in each sample was estimated from the amplification of reference gene primers within the assay. To quantify the absolute abundance of each unique TCRbeta CDR3 rearrangement, sequence reads were collapsed and filtered. For each sample, productive Simpson clonality was calculated by taking the square root of Simpson's diversity index across productive rearrangements. Not all clones reach the TCRdb copy of this immuneACCESS table, which keeps in-frame sequences only. Checked studies attribute under half of the gap to unresolved V genes and leave the rest unexplained. D and trimming come from the DNA, and the V and J calls and clone size come from that table. A total of 140,000 to 150,000 clones appear in this sample, around 84% of them only once. 5.8% of the sample comes from the top ten.

In the prospective study, participants were about 18 to 89 years old, resided in about two dozen geographic areas of the United States, and were enrolled through a virtual design. To assign participants to cohorts, the prospective study relied on clinical history that participants themselves reported in a screening survey and a study questionnaire. Exposed participants had been in contact with someone with a PCR-confirmed or clinician-diagnosed COVID-19 case within 2 weeks of study entry. In the prospective study, mobile phlebotomists collected whole blood, serum and a nasopharyngeal or oropharyngeal swab from each participant. Additional blood draws and questionnaires over an approximately two-month period could optionally be provided by prospective study participants. Prospective study blood samples were shipped either frozen or at room temperature before DNA extraction.

In this chain, TRBV6-1 is recombined with TRBJ1-5; 7 bases in between match TRBD1. Source material: PBMCs or T cells enriched from blood (not recorded which). The receptor's source is a woman aged 50 to 65 who had been exposed to COVID-19. Read as DNA, the sequence is TGTGCCAGCAGTGAATCAGGGACAGCCTATCAGCCCCAGCATTTT. It is translated as CASSESGTAYQPQHF.